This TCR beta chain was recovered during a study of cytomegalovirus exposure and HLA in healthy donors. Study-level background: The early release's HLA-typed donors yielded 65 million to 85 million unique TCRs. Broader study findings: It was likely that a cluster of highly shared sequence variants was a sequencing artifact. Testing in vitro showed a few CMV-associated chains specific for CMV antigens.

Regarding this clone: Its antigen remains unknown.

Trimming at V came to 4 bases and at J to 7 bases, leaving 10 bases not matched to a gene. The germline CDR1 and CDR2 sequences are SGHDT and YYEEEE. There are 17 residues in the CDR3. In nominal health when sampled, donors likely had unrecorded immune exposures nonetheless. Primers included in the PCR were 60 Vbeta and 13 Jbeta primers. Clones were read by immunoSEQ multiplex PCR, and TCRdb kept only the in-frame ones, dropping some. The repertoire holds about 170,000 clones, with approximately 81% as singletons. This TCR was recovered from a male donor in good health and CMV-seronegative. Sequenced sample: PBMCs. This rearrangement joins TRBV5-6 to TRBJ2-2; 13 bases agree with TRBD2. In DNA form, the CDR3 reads TGTGCCAGCAGCCTCGGGACTAGCGGGGCCCGCGGCGGGGAGCTGTTTTTT. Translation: CASSLGTSGARGGELFF.